This TCR beta chain appears in the sequencing data of a study of cytomegalovirus exposure and HLA in healthy donors. General study findings and limits: Rarity marked most TCR sequences, yet some public TCRs occurred in many donors. In a later analysis, TCR beta V- and J-gene trimming showed a link to a missense DCLRE1C variant. In terms of immune exposure information, only CMV serostatus was available. It was likely that a cluster of highly shared sequence variants was a sequencing artifact.

A note on this clone: Its antigen is not known.

CDR1 LGHNA and CDR2 YSLEER come from the germline V gene. The CDR3 length is 14 residues. Trimming shortened V by 5 bases and J by 5 bases, and 10 bases separated the two germline ends. PCR used 60 Vbeta primers and 13 Jbeta primers. Sequencing used immunoSEQ multiplex PCR; TCRdb keeps in-frame clones, though not all of them. The sample contains about 160,000 clones, roughly four fifths of which appear only once. The source is a female donor in good health and CMV-seronegative. This chain connects TRBV4-3 to TRBJ1-6, with D perhaps TRBD1 (6 bases). Sample: PBMCs. For the CDR3, the DNA is TGCGCCAGCAGCGCCCGACAGGATAATTCACCCCTCCACTTT. Residues: CASSARQDNSPLHF.